What follows are 15 T cell receptor beta chains derived from one specimen sequenced in a study of T cells in Graves' hyperthyroidism and ophthalmopathy. From RNA transcripts, TCR beta CDR3 regions were amplified. A first-round RT-PCR of the TCR CDR3 used the HTBI primer set. TCRdb re-called the multiplex PCR reads with MiXCR, one entry per CDR3 protein. The sample contains 400,000 to 500,000 distinct CDR3 sequences, roughly 14% of which appear only once. Material: blood. All receptors derive from a man between 18 and 35 years old with Graves' ophthalmopathy.

This clonotype has a handful of counts. One end of the junction does not line up with germline, which may come from a read error. This chain uses TRBV9 with TRBJ1-1; D is unclear. This CDR3 has 13 residues. Germline V CDR1 and CDR2: SGDLS, YYNGEE. This CDR3 is CASSVLGNAEAFF. CDR3 DNA: TGTGCCAGCAGCGTTTTAGGGAACGCTGAAGCTTTCTTT.

There are many counts of this clonotype. In DNA, the CDR3 is TGTGCCTGGAGTGTCAGGCCGAACACTGAAGCTTTCTTT. Translated: CAWSVRPNTEAFF. The chain is built from TRBV30 and TRBJ1-1; no definite D call. The V gene's germline CDR1 is GTSNPN and CDR2 SVGIG (reference sequence). The germline V and J ends were trimmed by 0 bases and 1 base, with 6 bases remaining between them. CDR3 length: 13 amino acids.

This clonotype occurred many times. This chain uses TRBV11-3 with TRBJ2-5; possibly TRBD2 for D (5 bases). V lost 5 bases, J lost 5 bases, and 9 bases lay in between. The CDR3 is made up of 12 amino acids. Germline V gene sequence: CDR1 SGHNT, CDR2 YENEEA. As DNA, the CDR3 is TGTGCCAGCAGCCAAAGAGGGGAGACCCAGTACTTC. This translates into CASSQRGETQYF.

The sample holds many counts of this clonotype. The chain couples TRBV18 to TRBJ1-1; no firm D call. CDR3 size: 15 residues. V gave up 0 bases and J gave up 0 bases, with 8 bases separating them. Germline assignment: CDR1 KGHSH and CDR2 LQKENI. This chain's CDR3 is CASSPPSRLNTEAFF. The CDR3 DNA is TGTGCCAGCTCACCACCGAGCAGATTGAACACTGAAGCTTTCTTT.

This clonotype occurred many times. The chain uses TRBV5-1 and TRBJ2-7; TRBD1 or TRBD2 may be the D gene (5 bases each). Looked up from germline, CDR1 is SGHRS and CDR2 is YFSETQ. Trimming pared 5 bases from V and 2 bases from J, leaving 14 bases between. This CDR3 is built from 14 residues. The CDR3 spells CASRQGTGTYEQYF. In nucleotides, the CDR3 is TGCGCCAGCAGGCAAGGGACCGGGACCTACGAGCAGTACTTC.

This clonotype was counted ten times or more. J is TRBJ1-4 and V is TRBV6-1; TRBD1 matches at 7 bases. This CDR3 spans 15 amino acids. The V gene end was trimmed by 7 bases and the J gene end by 4 bases; junction bases not matched to a gene: 9. Germline V lookup: CDR1 MNHNS, CDR2 SASEGT. The CDR3 bases are TGTGCCAGCACCAAAACAGGGGATCGTAATGAAAAACTGTTTTTT. Its translation: CASTKTGDRNEKLFF.

This clonotype showed up just a few times. The CDR3 nucleotides are TGCAGCGTCACAGTGAGCACAGATACGCAGTATTTT. Protein: CSVTVSTDTQYF. The chain carries TRBV29-1 and TRBJ2-3, with unresolved D. This CDR3 is 12 amino acids long. From germline, CDR1 is SQVTM and CDR2 ANQGSEA. Trimming took off 6 bases at V and 0 bases at J, with 7 bases between the two ends.

The J gene is TRBJ2-1, the V gene TRBV7-2; no firm D call. The CDR3 sequence is 15 residues long. Germline loops: CDR1 SGHTA, CDR2 FQGNSA. Trimming left V 4 bases short and J 0 bases short, with 10 bases between. CDR3 residues: CASSSLFLSYNEQFF. CDR3 DNA: TGTGCCAGCAGCTCACTCTTCCTCTCCTACAATGAGCAGTTCTTC.

This chain connects TRBV20-1 to TRBJ2-1; 8 nucleotides agree with TRBD2. The DNA end favors TRBJ2-7, so the J call may be wrong. This CDR3 has 16 amino acids. Germline lookup yields CDR1 DFQATT and CDR2 SNEGSKA (reference sequence). CDR3: CSAGRPAGASYNEQYF. In nucleotides, the CDR3 is TGCAGTGCGGGCCGCCCAGCGGGAGCGTCCTACAATGAGCAGTACTTC.

In this sample, this clonotype turned up many times. V is TRBV6-1 and J is TRBJ2-7; unclear D gene. Between the trimmed V and J ends, which lost 1 base and 6 bases, there was a span of 7 bases. Germline CDR1 reads MNHNS; CDR2 reads SASEGT. The CDR3 sequence is 12 residues long. CDR3 protein: CASSEVKREQYF. The CDR3 bases are TGTGCCAGCAGTGAAGTCAAGCGCGAGCAGTACTTC.

On this clonotype: A much larger clone sits a single nucleotide away, making a read error possible. This rearrangement joins TRBV24-1 to TRBJ2-1; perhaps D is TRBD1 or TRBD2 (5 bases each). The CDR3 has 12 residues. Trimming stripped 7 bases from V and 8 bases from J, with 11 bases between. The germline CDR1 and CDR2 sequences are KGHDR and SFDVKD. DNA of the CDR3: TGTGCCACCAGCCAAGAGGGGTATGAGCAGTTCTTC. Protein sequence: CATSQEGYEQFF.

The V call is TRBV6-1, the J call TRBJ1-3, with 8 bases lining up with TRBD1. The CDR3 has 17 amino acids. With 10 bases clipped from V and 1 base from J, the junction kept 15 bases outside the gene matches. From germline, CDR1 is MNHNS and CDR2 SASEGT. For the CDR3, the DNA is TGTGCCACCTCGGACAGGGTCAGAGTGATTTCTGGAAACACCATATATTTT. Its protein product is CATSDRVRVISGNTIYF.

This rearrangement joins TRBV5-1 to TRBJ1-2; no firm D call. The germline CDR1 and CDR2 sequences are SGHRS and YFSETQ. Trimming stripped 4 bases from V and 0 bases from J, with 10 bases between. This CDR3 has 14 residues. CDR3 sequence reads: CASSLWSSNYGYTF. In nucleotides, the CDR3 is TGCGCCAGCAGCCTCTGGAGCTCTAACTATGGCTACACCTTC. Full variable domain (outside the CDR3, taken from reference TRBV5-1 and TRBJ1-2): KAGVTQTPRYLIKTRGQQVTLSCSPISGHRSVSWYQQTPGQGLQFLFEYFSETQRNKGNFPGRFSGRQFSNSRSEMNVSTLELGDSALYLCASSLWSSNYGYTFGSGTRLTVV.

This clonotype was observed many times. The gene calls are TRBV7-6 and TRBJ2-1; no clear D gene. This CDR3 has 14 residues. V lost 2 bases and J 5 bases, leaving 10 bases between the germline ends. Germline V CDR1 and CDR2: SGHVS, FNYEAQ. Here the CDR3 reads CASSLFITDNEQFF. CDR3 DNA: TGTGCCAGCAGCTTATTTATAACCGACAATGAGCAGTTCTTC.

This chain connects TRBV10-1 to TRBJ2-4; D remains unclear. This CDR3 region has 19 residues. The germline gives CDR1 WNHNN, CDR2 SYGVQD (reference sequence). V shed 8 bases and J shed 2 bases, with 28 bases lying between them. CDR3 protein: CASQVVDGGDSHPKNIQYF. The CDR3 DNA is TGCGCCAGCCAAGTAGTAGACGGCGGCGATAGCCACCCCAAAAACATTCAGTACTTC.